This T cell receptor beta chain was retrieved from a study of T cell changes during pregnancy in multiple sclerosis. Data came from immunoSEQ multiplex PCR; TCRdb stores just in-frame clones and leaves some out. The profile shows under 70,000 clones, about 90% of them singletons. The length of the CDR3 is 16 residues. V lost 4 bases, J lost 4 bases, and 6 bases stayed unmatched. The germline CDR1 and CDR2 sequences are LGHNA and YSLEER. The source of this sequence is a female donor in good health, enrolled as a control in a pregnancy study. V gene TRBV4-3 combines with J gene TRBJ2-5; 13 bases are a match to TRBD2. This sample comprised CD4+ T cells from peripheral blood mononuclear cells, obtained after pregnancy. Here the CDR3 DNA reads TGCGCCAGCAGCCCAGGACTAGCGGGGGATGCAGAGACCCAGTACTTC. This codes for CASSPGLAGDAETQYF.